The 31 T cell receptor beta chains below were found in one sample sequenced in a study of technical replicates of blood from a few donors. Profiled with immunoSEQ multiplex PCR; TCRdb holds only in-frame clones, not every one. This table has around 92,000 clones, about 95% appearing once. The sample taken for sequencing was T cells isolated from PBMCs. These receptors were taken from a human donor in good health.

The chain uses TRBV9 and TRBJ1-3; TRBD1 matches at 8 bases. This CDR3 has 14 residues. CDR1 is SGDLS and CDR2 is YYNGEE in the germline V gene. The V segment lost 3 bases and the J segment 10 bases; nucleotides outside the gene matches: 9. The CDR3: CASSGYRTGMTIYF. DNA for the CDR3: TGTGCCAGCAGCGGTTATCGGACAGGGATGACCATATATTTT.

The V gene is TRBV6-1, the J gene TRBJ1-6; perhaps TRBD1 as D (5 bases). The CDR3 runs to 16 residues. Germline CDR1 MNHNS, CDR2 SASEGT. The V and J ends lost 0 bases and 7 bases respectively, with 13 bases between them. CDR3 loop: CASSEARRRTNSPLHF. The CDR3 DNA is TGTGCCAGCAGTGAAGCGCGTAGACGGACAAATTCACCCCTCCACTTT.

This clone has a single count. The CDR3 region has the DNA TGTGCCAGTAGTATAAACACGGGAAGCTCTGGAAACACCATATATTTT. This codes for CASSINTGSSGNTIYF. V is TRBV19 and J is TRBJ1-3; D gene unclear. V dropped 2 bases and J dropped 0 bases, with 11 bases sitting between them. The CDR3 sequence is 16 residues long. Germline CDR1 reads LNHDA; CDR2 reads SQIVND (reference sequence).

Of note for this clone: The identical CDR3 is also encoded by other nucleotide sequences in the sample. The genes are TRBV19 and TRBJ1-1, with D possibly being TRBD1 (5 bases). CDR3 length equals 14 residues. V shed 3 bases and J shed 1 base, with 9 bases lying between them. Germline loops: CDR1 LNHDA, CDR2 SQIVND (reference sequence). The CDR3 spells CASSIRGRNTEAFF. The CDR3 nucleotides are TGTGCCAGTAGTATTCGGGGGAGGAACACTGAAGCTTTCTTT.

The chain employs TRBV5-1 and TRBJ1-4; 9 bases align to TRBD1. V trimming: 4 bases; J trimming: 5 bases; junction bases outside the gene matches: 6. From germline, CDR1 is SGHRS and CDR2 YFSETQ. This CDR3 region has 15 residues. CDR3 bases: TGCGCCAGCAGCACAGCCGGGACAGGGAATGAAAAACTGTTTTTT. Its translation: CASSTAGTGNEKLFF.

V and J are TRBV5-1 and TRBJ2-1; tentatively, D is TRBD1 (8 bases). The CDR3 sequence is 16 residues long. Trimming removed 0 bases from V and 7 bases from J, with 17 bases in between. CDR1 SGHRS and CDR2 YFSETQ come from the germline V gene. The CDR3 bases are TGCGCCAGCAGCTTGGGAGTGACAGGGGAGGGAAATGAGCAGTTCTTC. Its translation is CASSLGVTGEGNEQFF.

The chain links TRBV10-1 to TRBJ2-3, with unresolved D. The germline V gene encodes CDR1 WNHNN and CDR2 SYGVQD (reference sequence). V was clipped by 2 bases and J by 4 bases, with 7 bases between them. The CDR3 spans 13 residues. This CDR3 is CASSEMGPDTQYF. The CDR3 nucleotides are TGCGCCAGCAGTGAGATGGGCCCAGATACGCAGTATTTT.

This clone was found once. The chain combines TRBV6-5 with TRBJ2-3; D possibly corresponds to TRBD1 (5 bases). The ends were cut back, 1 base at V and 4 bases at J, with 12 bases in the middle. Looked up from germline, CDR1 is MNHEY and CDR2 is SVGAGI. The CDR3 extends over 15 amino acids. CDR3 region: CASSYFGREPDTQYF. The CDR3 DNA reads as TGTGCCAGCAGTTACTTTGGCAGGGAACCAGATACGCAGTATTTT.

The chain couples TRBV25-1 to TRBJ1-1; 7 positions agree with TRBD1. The CDR3 spans 12 residues. From germline, CDR1 is MGHDK and CDR2 SYGVNS. The junction had 2 bases not matched to a gene; V was cut back by 4 bases and J by 6 bases. This CDR3 is CASSVGTAEAFF. The CDR3 DNA reads as TGTGCCAGCAGTGTCGGGACAGCTGAAGCTTTCTTT.

V and J are TRBV30 and TRBJ1-5; no clear D. Germline lookup yields CDR1 GTSNPN and CDR2 SVGIG (reference sequence). The CDR3 contains 12 residues. V lost 1 base, J lost 7 bases, and 8 bases lay in between. The CDR3 loop is CAWSARGQPQHF. The CDR3 coding sequence is TGTGCCTGGAGTGCGCGGGGACAGCCCCAGCATTTT.

The V call is TRBV4-1, the J call TRBJ2-1; TRBD1 might be the D (6 bases). This CDR3 region has 17 residues. V was trimmed by 1 base and J by 5 bases, leaving 18 bases between them. In germline, CDR1 is MGHRA, CDR2 YSYEKL. CDR3 DNA: TGCGCCAGCAGCCAAGTTCCCCCGGGTTGGGGGCACAATGAGCAGTTCTTC. Translating gives CASSQVPPGWGHNEQFF.

The chain combines TRBV4-1 with TRBJ1-4; D ambiguous. This CDR3 is 16 amino acids long. Germline assignment: CDR1 MGHRA and CDR2 YSYEKL. Trimming cost V 0 bases and J 8 bases, with 16 bases left between them. This CDR3 reads CASSQEEWKGGEKLFF. Written as DNA, the CDR3 is TGCGCCAGCAGCCAAGAAGAGTGGAAGGGCGGGGAAAAACTGTTTTTT.

This clone appeared once. Written as DNA, the CDR3 is TGTGCCAGCAGTGGCCCCGAAATGTCTAGCGGGAACTCCTACGAGCAGTACTTC. The encoded protein is CASSGPEMSSGNSYEQYF. This chain links TRBV6-1 with TRBJ2-7; 9 bases are shared with TRBD2. Germline CDR1 MNHNS, CDR2 SASEGT. The ends lost 4 bases at V and 0 bases at J; junction bases unmatched: 13. The CDR3 loop spans 18 amino acids.

This chain joins TRBV4-1 and TRBJ2-1, with 15 bases lining up with TRBD2. CDR3 size: 16 residues. V gave up 3 bases and J gave up 10 bases; unmatched junction bases: 7. Germline CDR1 reads MGHRA; CDR2 reads YSYEKL. CDR3 bases: TGCGCCAGCAGCCATAGGACTAGCGGGGGGGCCGGGGAGCAGTTCTTC. Amino acids: CASSHRTSGGAGEQFF.

J is TRBJ2-3 and V is TRBV4-1, with D possibly matching TRBD2 (7 bases). This CDR3 spans 16 amino acids. Trimming pared 0 bases from V and 2 bases from J, leaving 12 bases between. Per the germline V gene, CDR1 is MGHRA and CDR2 is YSYEKL. The CDR3 loop reads CASSQEGGPFTDTQYF. As DNA, the CDR3 is TGCGCCAGCAGCCAAGAGGGGGGGCCCTTCACAGATACGCAGTATTTT.

The rearrangement uses TRBV7-6 and TRBJ2-5; the match to TRBD2 covers 10 bases. V was pared by 8 bases and J by 5 bases, with 8 bases of the junction left unmatched. Germline CDR1 reads SGHVS; CDR2 reads FNYEAQ. The CDR3 totals 14 residues. The CDR3 protein is CASASETSGETQYF. The CDR3, as DNA: TGTGCCAGCGCGTCCGAGACTAGCGGGGAGACCCAGTACTTC.

This chain links TRBV30 with TRBJ1-2; TRBD1 agrees at 8 bases. Germline V gene lookup returns CDR1 GTSNPN and CDR2 SVGIG (reference sequence). The ends lost 3 bases at V and 2 bases at J; junction bases unmatched: 8. The CDR3 covers 15 residues. The CDR3 sequence is CAWRRTGRSNYGYTF. The CDR3 DNA follows: TGTGCCTGGAGACGGACAGGGAGATCCAACTATGGCTACACCTTC.

This chain connects TRBV13 to TRBJ2-1; TRBD2 aligns across 8 bases. The CDR3 extends over 15 amino acids. V trimming: 3 bases; J trimming: 5 bases; junction bases outside the gene matches: 6. CDR1 is PRHDT and CDR2 is FYEKMQ in the germline V gene (reference sequence). The CDR3 region has the DNA TGTGCCAGCAGCTTCCCAGGACTAGCCCACAATGAGCAGTTCTTC. The encoded protein is CASSFPGLAHNEQFF.

The J gene is TRBJ2-7, the V gene TRBV27; a weak D match, TRBD2 (6 bases). The CDR3 loop spans 16 amino acids. Trimming cost V 5 bases and J 3 bases, with 20 bases left between them. Germline V CDR1 and CDR2: MNHEY, SMNVEV (reference sequence). The CDR3 loop is CASSPMMGGGYYEQYF. The CDR3 nucleotides read TGTGCCAGCAGTCCAATGATGGGGGGTGGCTACTACGAGCAGTACTTC.

The rearrangement links TRBV28 to TRBJ1-5; TRBD1 agrees at 8 bases. This CDR3 spans 13 amino acids. Trimming took 10 bases from V and 6 from J; bases not matched to a gene: 8. The germline V gene has CDR1 MDHEN and CDR2 SYDVKM. CDR3 nucleotide sequence: TGTGCCACCCGGAACCAGGGGGCTCAGCCCCAGCATTTT. Translating it yields CATRNQGAQPQHF.

The chain recombines TRBV27 with TRBJ2-1, with TRBD2 as a possible D gene (5 bases). V lost 0 bases, J lost 4 bases, and 13 bases lay in between. CDR3 length equals 16 residues. Germline V gene data show CDR1 as MNHEY and CDR2 as SMNVEV (reference sequence). CDR3 sequence reads: CASSLSARERYNEQFF. The CDR3 DNA follows: TGTGCCAGCAGTTTATCTGCACGGGAAAGGTACAATGAGCAGTTCTTC.

V is TRBV28 and J is TRBJ2-2, with 9 nucleotides matching TRBD1. Germline-derived CDR1 and CDR2 are MDHEN and SYDVKM. The CDR3 contains 16 residues. Trimming took 4 bases from V and 6 from J; bases not matched to a gene: 9. The CDR3 bases are TGTGCCAGCAGTTCCCCGGGACAGGGCGGGTCCGGGGAGCTGTTTTTT. Its protein is CASSSPGQGGSGELFF.

V is TRBV18 and J is TRBJ2-7, with a tentative D call TRBD1 (7 bases). Deletions cut 0 bases from V and 5 bases from J, with 11 bases between. CDR3 size: 14 residues. CDR1 and CDR2 (germline): KGHSH, LQKENI. The CDR3 bases are TGTGCCAGCTCACCACCCCAGGGGGGCAACGAGCAGTACTTC. Residues: CASSPPQGGNEQYF.

The V call is TRBV27, the J call TRBJ1-1; 9 bases agree with TRBD1. The CDR3 runs to 16 residues. Looked up from germline, CDR1 is MNHEY and CDR2 is SMNVEV (reference sequence). J was trimmed by 1 base and V by 4 bases; bases with no gene match: 7. CDR3 nucleotide sequence: TGTGCCAGCAGTTATTACAGGGGGCAGGGGAACACTGAAGCTTTCTTT. This gives the protein CASSYYRGQGNTEAFF.

This clone appeared a single time. The V and J genes are TRBV6-1 and TRBJ1-6; D may be TRBD1 (5 bases). Germline CDR1 is MNHNS and CDR2 is SASEGT. This CDR3 is built from 18 residues. Trimming pared 2 bases from V and 5 bases from J, leaving 19 bases between. The CDR3 is CASSETTLIQVDNSPLHF. CDR3 in DNA: TGTGCCAGCAGTGAAACAACTCTAATACAGGTTGATAATTCACCCCTCCACTTT.

CDR3 region: CASSRDTVLPPLHF. CDR3 bases: TGTGCCAGCAGCCGGGACACCGTTTTGCCACCCCTCCACTTT. The rearrangement joins TRBV5-6 to TRBJ1-6, with D perhaps TRBD1 (6 bases). Trimming removed 4 bases at V and 11 bases at J, with 16 bases between. CDR1 and CDR2 from the germline V gene are SGHDT and YYEEEE. The CDR3 spans 14 residues.

This chain connects TRBV7-9 to TRBJ2-1; TRBD1 might be the D (6 bases). Trimming removed 3 bases from V and 6 bases from J, with 12 bases in between. CDR3 length: 14 amino acids. Germline lookup yields CDR1 SEHNR and CDR2 FQNEAQ (reference sequence). This CDR3 reads CASSFGTTSNEQFF. CDR3 DNA: TGTGCCAGCAGCTTCGGGACAACATCCAATGAGCAGTTCTTC.

The chain links TRBV7-9 to TRBJ1-1; maybe TRBD1 (6 bases). The CDR3 runs 18 residues. Germline V gene lookup returns CDR1 SEHNR and CDR2 FQNEAQ (reference sequence). V lost 2 bases to trimming and J lost 4 bases, with 23 bases between them. The CDR3 bases are TGTGCCAGCAGCTTAAGGGGGGGGCTTCCGCAAGGGGGCACTGAAGCTTTCTTT. Translating it yields CASSLRGGLPQGGTEAFF.

As concerns this clone: Within the sample, other DNA sequences also encode this same CDR3. The gene calls are TRBV7-9 and TRBJ2-5; D not resolved. Germline assignment: CDR1 SEHNR and CDR2 FQNEAQ (reference sequence). Between the trimmed V and J ends, which lost 5 bases and 2 bases, there was a span of 3 bases. The CDR3 has 11 amino acids. The CDR3 region is CASSPQETQYF. The CDR3 nucleotides read TGTGCCAGCAGCCCACAAGAGACCCAGTACTTC.

The V call is TRBV6-5, the J call TRBJ1-2; D ambiguous. From germline, CDR1 is MNHEY and CDR2 SVGAGI. The CDR3 is 14 amino acids. V lost 0 bases and J 3 bases, leaving 8 bases between the germline ends. This CDR3 is CASSYSSGDYGYTF. The CDR3 nucleotides read TGTGCCAGCAGTTACTCGAGCGGGGACTATGGCTACACCTTC.

This rearrangement joins TRBV5-4 to TRBJ2-2; 7 nucleotides line up with TRBD2. This CDR3 comprises 18 residues. Looked up from germline, CDR1 is SGHNT and CDR2 is YYREEE (reference sequence). With V trimmed by 1 base and J by 5 bases, 14 bases remained unmatched. CDR3 DNA sequence: TGTGCCAGCAGCTTGTTCGGCCTAGCGGTTCCCGGGACCGGGGAGCTGTTTTTT. Residues: CASSLFGLAVPGTGELFF. Together with reference TRBV5-4 and TRBJ2-2, the CDR3 gives the full variable domain: ETGVTQSPTHLIKTRGQQVTLRCSSQSGHNTVSWYQQALGQGPQFIFQYYREEENGRGNFPPRFSGLQFPNYSSELNVNALELDDSALYLCASSLFGLAVPGTGELFFGEGSRLTVL.